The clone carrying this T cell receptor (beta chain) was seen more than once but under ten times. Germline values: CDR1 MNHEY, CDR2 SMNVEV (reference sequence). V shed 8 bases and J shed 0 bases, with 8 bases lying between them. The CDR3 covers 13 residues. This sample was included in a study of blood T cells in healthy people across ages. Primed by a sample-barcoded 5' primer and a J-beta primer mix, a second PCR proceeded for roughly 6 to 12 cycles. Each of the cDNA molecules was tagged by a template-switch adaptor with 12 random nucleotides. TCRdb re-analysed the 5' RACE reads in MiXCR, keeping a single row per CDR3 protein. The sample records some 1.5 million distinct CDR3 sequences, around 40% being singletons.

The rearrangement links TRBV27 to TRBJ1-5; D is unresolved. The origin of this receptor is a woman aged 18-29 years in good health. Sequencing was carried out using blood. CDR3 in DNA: TGTGCCAGCGGCATAAATAGCAATCAGCCCCAGCATTTT. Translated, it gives CASGINSNQPQHF.